The rows below give T cell receptor beta chains drawn from one sample of a study of blood T cells in healthy people across ages. Each CDR3 protein gets one entry after TCRdb re-called the 5' RACE reads with MiXCR. Of 750,000 to 950,000 distinct CDR3 sequences listed, roughly 50% are singletons. Sequencing was done on a sample of blood. Receptors were obtained from a man of 80 years or more in good health. The CDR3 runs from the conserved cysteine through the conserved F or W. Fields, in order: J gene, D gene, V gene, clone size, CDR3 length, CDR3 protein, CDR3 DNA. A D gene is named only where the DNA matches it firmly. Only part of the rows carry a size: once, few, many, or a class if the clone is expanded.

TRBJ2-5	TRBD1	TRBV3-1	few	15	CASSRGTGSVETQYF	TGTGCCAGCAGCCGAGGGACAGGGTCTGTGGAGACCCAGTACTTC
TRBJ2-6	TRBD2	TRBV27	.	19	CASSLSAGGVFSGANVLTF	TGTGCCAGCAGTCTCAGCGCGGGAGGTGTTTTCTCTGGGGCCAACGTCCTGACTTTC
TRBJ2-1	.	TRBV20-1	.	13	CSAAPFRDNEQFF	TGCAGTGCAGCCCCATTCCGCGACAATGAGCAGTTCTTC
TRBJ2-4	TRBD1	TRBV12-3/TRBV12-4	.	17	CASSRQPRDRGQNIQYF	TGTGCCAGCAGTCGCCAGCCCCGGGACAGGGGCCAAAACATTCAGTACTTC
TRBJ2-1	TRBD2	TRBV7-9	.	17	CASSRGSGLAGENEQFF	TGTGCCAGCAGTAGGGGATCAGGGCTAGCGGGAGAAAATGAGCAGTTCTTC
TRBJ2-7	.	TRBV3-1	few	14	CASSRFGAPYEQYF	TGTGCCAGCAGCCGGTTCGGCGCACCCTACGAGCAGTACTTC
TRBJ2-2	.	TRBV6-2/TRBV6-3	.	17	CASSYVGTGIVTGELFF	TGTGCCAGCAGTTATGTCGGGACCGGGATCGTCACCGGGGAGCTGTTTTTT
TRBJ2-1	TRBD2	TRBV2	once	16	CASRPELAASYNEQFF	TGTGCCAGCAGACCAGAACTAGCGGCCTCCTACAATGAGCAGTTCTTC
TRBJ1-1	.	TRBV6-1	.	17	CASSDPITPAPNTEAFF	TGTGCCAGCAGTGACCCAATTACTCCGGCCCCGAACACTGAAGCTTTCTTT
TRBJ2-3	TRBD1	TRBV10-3	.	14	CAITAGTGVDAQYF	TGTGCCATCACCGCCGGGACAGGGGTAGATGCGCAGTATTTT
TRBJ1-2	.	TRBV12-3/TRBV12-4	few	12	CASSDRPYGYTF	TGTGCCAGCAGTGACAGGCCCTATGGCTACACCTTC
TRBJ2-1	TRBD1	TRBV20-1	.	15	CSARFLQGSYNEQFF	TGCAGTGCTAGGTTCCTACAGGGGAGTTACAATGAGCAGTTCTTC
TRBJ2-2	.	TRBV20-1	.	15	CSAPSDGRNTGELFF	TGCAGTGCTCCCTCGGACGGAAGGAACACCGGGGAGCTGTTTTTT
TRBJ2-4	TRBD2	TRBV4-1	.	17	CASSQPTSGRAVFIQYF	TGCGCCAGCAGCCAGCCCACTAGCGGGAGAGCCGTCTTTATTCAGTACTTC
TRBJ2-5	.	TRBV3-1	few	15	CASSSPPPARETQYF	TGTGCCAGCAGCTCGCCCCCCCCAGCACGGGAGACCCAGTACTTC
TRBJ1-4	.	TRBV25-1	.	15	CASSEESSPGEKLFF	TGTGCCAGCAGTGAAGAGTCAAGCCCAGGGGAAAAACTGTTTTTT
TRBJ2-1	.	TRBV29-1	few	11	CSVELGNEQFF	TGCAGCGTTGAGTTGGGCAATGAGCAGTTCTTC
TRBJ2-7	TRBD2	TRBV20-1	few	14	CSARGLAGIYEQYF	TGCAGTGCTAGGGGACTAGCGGGAATCTACGAGCAGTACTTC
TRBJ1-6	.	TRBV7-2	.	15	CASSLDGRATSPLHF	TGTGCCAGCAGCTTAGATGGCAGGGCAACTTCACCCCTCCACTTT
TRBJ2-3	TRBD2	TRBV7-2	.	18	CASSLRFWREVFTDTQYF	TGTGCCAGCAGCTTAAGGTTCTGGCGGGAGGTTTTTACAGATACGCAGTATTTT
TRBJ1-2	TRBD1	TRBV11-2	few	14	CASGIDPTGKGYTF	TGTGCCAGCGGCATAGACCCGACAGGGAAGGGCTACACCTTC
TRBJ2-7	TRBD1	TRBV3-1	.	16	CASSSSRDRPLYEQYF	TGTGCCAGCAGCTCGTCCCGGGACAGACCATTGTACGAGCAGTACTTC
TRBJ2-1	.	TRBV11-1	.	18	CASSGELVGMSSYNEQFF	TGTGCCAGCAGCGGGGAACTAGTGGGGATGAGCTCCTACAATGAGCAGTTCTTC
TRBJ2-5	TRBD1	TRBV15	few	16	CATSGRDRGEQETQYF	TGTGCCACCAGCGGCAGGGACAGGGGAGAACAAGAGACCCAGTACTTC
TRBJ2-1	TRBD2	TRBV9	.	15	CASSVAPGGGDEQFF	TGTGCCAGCAGCGTAGCCCCGGGAGGCGGAGATGAGCAGTTCTTC
TRBJ2-5	TRBD2	TRBV15	many	15	CATSRGGGQSRWQYF	TGTGCCACCAGCAGAGGGGGAGGGCAGTCGCGATGGCAGTACTTC
TRBJ2-3	.	TRBV29-1	few	14	CSVEGRVGTDTQYF	TGCAGCGTTGAAGGCAGGGTCGGGACAGATACGCAGTATTTT
TRBJ2-1	TRBD2	TRBV15	.	15	CATSRDRVGRETQFF	TGTGCCACCAGCAGAGATCGGGTGGGGAGGGAGACCCAGTTCTTC
TRBJ2-1	TRBD2	TRBV5-1	.	16	CASSRSTTSGSGEQFF	TGCGCCAGCAGCCGCTCAACTACTAGCGGGAGCGGTGAGCAGTTCTTC
TRBJ2-3	TRBD1	TRBV5-1	few	16	CASSLVYRGLHRYAYF	TGCGCCAGCAGCTTGGTGTACAGGGGGTTGCACAGATACGCGTATTTT
TRBJ2-2	TRBD2	TRBV6-6	.	14	CASSIAGGTGELFF	TGTGCCAGCAGTATAGCGGGAGGCACCGGGGAGCTGTTTTTT
TRBJ2-3	.	TRBV6-6	many	16	CASSYSPRGGPDTQYF	TGTGCCAGCAGTTACTCGCCTAGAGGTGGGCCAGATACGCAGTATTTT
TRBJ1-4	.	TRBV20-1	.	13	CSALGVANEELFF	TGCAGTGCTTTGGGGGTAGCTAATGAAGAACTGTTTTTT
TRBJ2-7	.	TRBV20-1	.	15	CSARDRYSSAYEQYF	TGCAGTGCTAGAGATCGGTACAGTTCTGCCTACGAGCAGTACTTC
TRBJ2-7	TRBD2	TRBV2	few	15	CASRVLAGGPHEQYF	TGTGCCAGCAGGGTACTAGCGGGAGGGCCCCACGAGCAGTACTTC
TRBJ2-2	TRBD1	TRBV7-2	.	16	CASSLQGGLGTGELFF	TGTGCCAGCAGCTTACAAGGGGGCTTGGGCACCGGGGAGCTGTTTTTT
TRBJ1-6	.	TRBV2	.	15	CASIGDRSYNSPLHF	TGTGCCAGCATAGGAGATAGAAGTTATAATTCACCCCTCCACTTT
TRBJ2-7	.	TRBV6-5	few	14	CASSFRGGADEQYF	TGTGCCAGCAGCTTCAGGGGTGGGGCCGACGAGCAGTACTTC
TRBJ2-5	.	TRBV15	.	13	CATIRDQQETQYF	TGTGCCACCATCAGAGATCAGCAAGAGACCCAGTACTTC
TRBJ1-2	.	TRBV2	.	13	CASNPGRGYGYTF	TGTGCCAGCAATCCGGGCCGTGGTTATGGCTACACCTTC
TRBJ1-2	.	TRBV29-1	few	13	CSVVVSGRYGYTF	TGCAGCGTCGTCGTTTCAGGACGCTATGGCTACACCTTC
TRBJ2-7	TRBD2	TRBV6-1	.	14	CASYKLAGGYEQYF	TGTGCCAGCTACAAACTAGCGGGTGGCTACGAGCAGTACTTC
TRBJ1-4	.	TRBV7-2	few	13	CASSLIWGEKLFF	TGTGCCAGCAGCTTAATTTGGGGCGAAAAACTGTTTTTT
TRBJ2-4	TRBD2	TRBV12-3/TRBV12-4	.	20	CASSLDKGGPSGGGPNIQYF	TGTGCCAGCAGTCTGGATAAAGGAGGGCCGTCGGGGGGGGGGCCGAACATTCAGTACTTC
TRBJ2-5	.	TRBV15	.	12	CATSRDYGTQYF	TGTGCCACCAGCAGAGATTACGGGACCCAGTACTTC
TRBJ2-1	.	TRBV29-1	.	11	CSVGQGNEQFF	TGCAGCGTTGGGCAGGGCAATGAGCAGTTCTTC
TRBJ2-5	.	TRBV20-1	few	13	CSAPAWTEETQYF	TGCAGTGCTCCGGCCTGGACAGAAGAGACCCAGTACTTC
TRBJ2-1	.	TRBV27	.	16	CASSLVRTAGYNEQFF	TGTGCCAGCAGTTTAGTACGGACGGCGGGGTACAATGAGCAGTTCTTC
TRBJ1-4	.	TRBV7-6	.	15	CASSTSPGTNEKLFF	TGTGCCAGCAGCACCAGCCCGGGAACTAATGAAAAACTGTTTTTT
TRBJ2-7	TRBD2	TRBV4-1	few	16	CASRRLALVLGDEQYF	TGCGCCAGCAGGAGACTAGCTCTAGTCCTGGGGGACGAGCAGTACTTC
TRBJ1-1	.	TRBV27	.	14	CASSFTDGNTEAFF	TGTGCCAGCAGTTTTACAGATGGGAACACTGAAGCTTTCTTT
TRBJ2-2	.	TRBV20-1	.	13	CSARNASTGELFF	TGCAGTGCTAGAAACGCTAGCACCGGGGAGCTGTTTTTT
TRBJ2-1	TRBD2	TRBV27	.	18	CASSLGLAGRGSYNEQFF	TGTGCCAGCAGTTTGGGACTAGCGGGGCGGGGCTCCTACAATGAGCAGTTCTTC
TRBJ1-4	TRBD1	TRBV29-1	few	13	CSVPGQQNEKLFF	TGCAGCGTGCCGGGACAGCAGAATGAAAAACTGTTTTTT
TRBJ2-5	.	TRBV20-1	many	15	CSARAGAAAEETQYF	TGCAGTGCTAGAGCTGGAGCAGCGGCGGAAGAGACCCAGTACTTC
TRBJ2-1	TRBD1	TRBV2	few	13	CASRRTGVYEQFF	TGTGCCAGCAGGAGGACAGGGGTTTATGAGCAGTTCTTC
TRBJ2-4	.	TRBV20-1	.	13	CSAVATAKNIQYF	TGCAGTGCAGTCGCAACGGCCAAAAACATTCAGTACTTC